Here is one T cell receptor (beta chain) with its context. In the source study's methods: Counts of nucleated cells, estimated from reference gene primer amplification, were obtained. Using immunoSEQ multiplex PCR, the repertoire was profiled, and TCRdb retains in-frame clones only, with some absent. From that table come the V and J calls and clone size; the DNA was used to work out D and trimming. The sample lists approximately 160,000 clones, roughly 77% occurring once. These data come from a study of blood T cell repertoires in COVID-19. For the study at large: Collection of acute and convalescent COVID-19 samples took place in the United States, Italy and Spain. T cells, B-cell-depleted T cells, or PBMCs provided the cDNA or gDNA that served as material.

Trimming cost V 8 bases and J 0 bases, with 11 bases left between them. Germline CDR1 and CDR2: SNHLY and FYNNEI. This CDR3 has 13 amino acids. The chain employs TRBV2 and TRBJ2-7; tentative D call: TRBD1 (6 bases). Sequencing was performed on peripheral blood. The sequence was collected from a human donor in a cohort sampled during active COVID-19. The CDR3 loop is CASLYRVSYEQYF. The CDR3 DNA reads as TGTGCCAGCCTTTACAGGGTCTCCTACGAGCAGTACTTC. Together with reference TRBV2 and TRBJ2-7, the CDR3 gives the full variable domain: EPEVTQTPSHQVTQMGQEVILRCVPISNHLYFYWYRQILGQKVEFLVSFYNNEISEKSEIFDDQFSVERPDGSNFTLKIRSTKLEDSAMYFCASLYRVSYEQYFGPGTRLTVT.